These T cell receptor beta chains were read from a single sample in a study of CD8 T cells in Susac syndrome. TCRdb itself ran the immunoSEQ multiplex PCR reads through MiXCR, one entry per CDR3 protein. The sample consists of 300,000 or so distinct CDR3 sequences, about 91% of them appearing once. The sample taken for sequencing was CD4+ T cells from PBMCs. The origin of the receptors is a human donor with multiple sclerosis. Each CDR3 is given with its conserved first and last residue. A D gene is named only where the DNA matches it firmly. A row's size may be missing; if present it is once, few, many or a size class.

D gene,J gene,CDR3 length,V gene,clone size,CDR3 DNA,CDR3 protein
-,TRBJ1-3,14,TRBV7-9,-,TGTGCCAGCAACCGAGTCTACTCTGGAAACACCATATATTTT,CASNRVYSGNTIYF
TRBD1,TRBJ1-1,16,TRBV19,-,TGTGCCAGTAGTATGGCCGGGACAGGGTCTATAACTGAAGCTTTCTTT,CASSMAGTGSITEAFF
TRBD2,TRBJ2-1,15,TRBV5-4,once,TGTGCCAGCAGCTTCGGGACTAGCGGGGGGGGTGAGCAGTTCTTC,CASSFGTSGGGEQFF
-,TRBJ2-1,14,TRBV4-3,-,TGCGCCAGCAGCCAGGTCGACCGAAGAAATGAGCAGTTCTTC,CASSQVDRRNEQFF
-,TRBJ2-1,14,TRBV7-2,-,TGTGCCAGCAGCTTAGCGGGGTTGGGCAATGAGCAGTTCTTC,CASSLAGLGNEQFF
-,TRBJ2-3,15,TRBV10-3,-,TGTGCCATCAGTGATCCGGGACACAGCACAGATACGCAGTATTTT,CAISDPGHSTDTQYF
TRBD2,TRBJ2-3,17,TRBV5-4,-,TGTGCCAGCAGTTACGGACTAGCGGGCCTGAGCACAGATACGCAGTGTTTT,CASSYGLAGLSTDTQCF
-,TRBJ2-2,19,TRBV12-5,-,TGTGCTAGTGGTTTGCCCCACGGAGGGGGCGCCTGGGGTAACGGGGAGCTGTTTTTT,CASGLPHGGGAWGNGELFF
-,TRBJ1-1,14,TRBV29-1,-,TGCAGCGCAAGGGAGGGGTTCATGAACACTGAAGCTTTCTTT,CSAREGFMNTEAFF
TRBD2,TRBJ2-1,16,TRBV4-2,once,TGTGCCAGCAGCCATGACGCTGCGGGGGGGCGGGGTGAGCAGTTCTTC,CASSHDAAGGRGEQFF
TRBD1,TRBJ1-1,14,TRBV28,-,TGTGCCAGCAGTTACGGACAGGGGAGTGCTGAAGCTTTCTTT,CASSYGQGSAEAFF
TRBD1,TRBJ1-1,15,TRBV7-3,-,TGTGCCAGCAGCTCCACAGGGGAGAGGCACACTGAAGCTTTCTTT,CASSSTGERHTEAFF
-,TRBJ1-3,16,TRBV6-1,-,TGTGCCAGCAACGACACCACTCGGGCCCGTGACTGTCGAATATATTTT,CASNDTTRARDCRIYF
TRBD1,TRBJ1-5,17,TRBV18,once,TGTGCCAGCTCACCACCGGGACAGGGATATAGCAATCAGCCCCAGCATTTT,CASSPPGQGYSNQPQHF